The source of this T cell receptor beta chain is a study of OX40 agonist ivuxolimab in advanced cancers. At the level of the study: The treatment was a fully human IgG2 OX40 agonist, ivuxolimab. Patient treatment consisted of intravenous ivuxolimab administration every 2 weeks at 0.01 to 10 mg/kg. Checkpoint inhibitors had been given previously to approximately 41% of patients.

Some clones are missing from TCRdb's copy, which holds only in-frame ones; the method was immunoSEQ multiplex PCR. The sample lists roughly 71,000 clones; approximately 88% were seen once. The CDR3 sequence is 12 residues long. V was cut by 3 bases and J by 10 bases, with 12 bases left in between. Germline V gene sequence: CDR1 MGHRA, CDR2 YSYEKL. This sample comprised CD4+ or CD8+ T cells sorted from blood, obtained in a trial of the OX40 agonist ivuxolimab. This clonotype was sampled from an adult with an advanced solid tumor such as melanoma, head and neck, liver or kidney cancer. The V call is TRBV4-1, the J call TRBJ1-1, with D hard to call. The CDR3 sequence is CASSHPRRGAFF. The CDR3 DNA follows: TGCGCCAGCAGCCACCCCAGGCGTGGAGCTTTCTTT.